This T cell receptor (beta chain) originates from a study of control samples from healthy donors and cancer patients (dated by TCRdb to about 2020). Receptor amplification or capture employed the immunoSEQ multiplex PCR assay. TCRdb holds this immuneACCESS table with in-frame rearrangements only. Some clones are missing; in checked studies, unresolved V genes explain under half, and the rest has no known cause. This sample comprises 170,000 or so clones, 75% to 95% of them detected only once. 2% of the sample is taken by the ten largest. Regarding this clone: The specificity of this receptor is unknown. No clone much larger than this one lies a single base away; base qualities are absent.

V sheds 1 base and J sheds 7 bases, leaving 22 bases between their ends. The CDR3 covers 17 residues, taking in both the cysteine and the phenylalanine. The kept DNA is CDR3 alone, 51 bases in frame from the first base. From the germline V gene (reference sequence), CDR1 is SEHNR and CDR2 is FQNEAQ. The V and J genes are TRBV7-9 and TRBJ1-2, with a tentative D gene TRBD1 over 6 matching bases. The sequencing input was blood. The TCR sequence derives from a woman between 40 and 55 years old in good health. In nucleotides, the sequence is TGTGCCAGCAGCTTAGTCGGGGGCTTAGTGCTCGGGAGTGGCTACACCTTC. It translates as CASSLVGGLVLGSGYTF.